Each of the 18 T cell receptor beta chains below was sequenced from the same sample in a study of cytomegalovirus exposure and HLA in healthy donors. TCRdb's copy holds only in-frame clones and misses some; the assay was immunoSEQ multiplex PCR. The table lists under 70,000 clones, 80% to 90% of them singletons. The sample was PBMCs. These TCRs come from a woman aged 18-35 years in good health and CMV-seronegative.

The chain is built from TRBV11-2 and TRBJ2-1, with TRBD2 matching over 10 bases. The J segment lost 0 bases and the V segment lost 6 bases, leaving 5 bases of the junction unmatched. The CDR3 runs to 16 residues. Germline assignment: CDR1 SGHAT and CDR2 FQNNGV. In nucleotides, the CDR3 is TGTGCCAGCAGGTCTATAGCGGGGGGCTCCTACAATGAGCAGTTCTTC. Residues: CASRSIAGGSYNEQFF.

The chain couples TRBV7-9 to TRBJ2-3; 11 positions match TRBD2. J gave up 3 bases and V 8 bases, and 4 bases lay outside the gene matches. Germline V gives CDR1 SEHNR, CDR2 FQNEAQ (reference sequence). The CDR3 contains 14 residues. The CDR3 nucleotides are TGTGCCAGCGTAGCGGGGGGGCCTACAGATACGCAGTATTTT. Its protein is CASVAGGPTDTQYF.

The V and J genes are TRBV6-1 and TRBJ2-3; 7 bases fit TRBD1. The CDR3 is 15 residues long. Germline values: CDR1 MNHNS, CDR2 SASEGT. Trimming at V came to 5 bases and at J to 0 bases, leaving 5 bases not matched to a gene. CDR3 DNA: TGTGCCAGCAGTCCTAGACAGGGTAGCACAGATACGCAGTATTTT. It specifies CASSPRQGSTDTQYF.

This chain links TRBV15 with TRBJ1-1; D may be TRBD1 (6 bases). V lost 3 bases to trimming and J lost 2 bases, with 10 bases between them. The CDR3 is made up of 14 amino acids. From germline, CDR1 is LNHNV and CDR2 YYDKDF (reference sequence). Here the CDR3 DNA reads TGTGCCACCAGCAGGTACAGGGTAAACACTGAAGCTTTCTTT. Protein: CATSRYRVNTEAFF. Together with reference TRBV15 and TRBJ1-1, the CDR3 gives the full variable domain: DAMVIQNPRYQVTQFGKPVTLSCSQTLNHNVMYWYQQKSSQAPKLLFHYYDKDFNNEADTPDNFQSRRPNTSFCFLDIRSPGLGDTAMYLCATSRYRVNTEAFFGQGTRLTVV.

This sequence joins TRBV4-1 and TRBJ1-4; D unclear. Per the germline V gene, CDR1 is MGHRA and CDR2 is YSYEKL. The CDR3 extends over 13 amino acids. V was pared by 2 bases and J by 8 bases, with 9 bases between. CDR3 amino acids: CASSQIVREKLFF. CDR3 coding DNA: TGCGCCAGCAGCCAAATCGTCAGGGAAAAACTGTTTTTT.

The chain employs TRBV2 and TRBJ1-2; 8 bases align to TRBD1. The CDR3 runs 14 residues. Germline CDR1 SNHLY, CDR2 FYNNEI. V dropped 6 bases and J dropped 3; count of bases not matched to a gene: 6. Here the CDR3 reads CASRFQGAHYGYTF. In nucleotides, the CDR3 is TGTGCCAGCAGATTCCAGGGGGCACACTATGGCTACACCTTC.

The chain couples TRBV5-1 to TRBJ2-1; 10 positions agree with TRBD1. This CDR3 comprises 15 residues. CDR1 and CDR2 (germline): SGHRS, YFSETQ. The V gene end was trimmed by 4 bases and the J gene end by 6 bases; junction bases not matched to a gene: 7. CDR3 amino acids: CASSPRDRGFNEQFF. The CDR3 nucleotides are TGCGCCAGCAGCCCCCGGGACAGGGGTTTCAATGAGCAGTTCTTC.

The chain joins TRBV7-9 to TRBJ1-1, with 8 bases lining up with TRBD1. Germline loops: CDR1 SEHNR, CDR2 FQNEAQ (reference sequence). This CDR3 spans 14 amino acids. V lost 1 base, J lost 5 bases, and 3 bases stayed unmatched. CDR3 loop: CASSLGQGWTEAFF. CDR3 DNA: TGTGCCAGCAGCTTAGGACAGGGGTGGACTGAAGCTTTCTTT.

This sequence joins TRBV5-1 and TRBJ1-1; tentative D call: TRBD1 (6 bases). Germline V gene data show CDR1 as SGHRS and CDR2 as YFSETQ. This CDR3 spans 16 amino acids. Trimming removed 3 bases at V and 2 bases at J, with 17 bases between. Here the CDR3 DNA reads TGCGCCAGCAGCTCCCGAGACGGACAGCCTAACACTGAAGCTTTCTTT. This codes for CASSSRDGQPNTEAFF.

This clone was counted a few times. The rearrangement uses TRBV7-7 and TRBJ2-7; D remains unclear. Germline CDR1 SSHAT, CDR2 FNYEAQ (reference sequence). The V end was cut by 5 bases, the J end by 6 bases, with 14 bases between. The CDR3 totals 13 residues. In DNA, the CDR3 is TGTGCCAGCAGCATGCAGGTAGTCTCCGAGCAGTACTTC. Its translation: CASSMQVVSEQYF.

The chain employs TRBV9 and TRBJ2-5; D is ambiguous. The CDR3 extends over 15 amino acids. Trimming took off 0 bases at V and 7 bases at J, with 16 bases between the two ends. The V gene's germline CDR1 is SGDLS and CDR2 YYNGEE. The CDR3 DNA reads TGTGCCAGCAGCGTAGCTGGTGAACTCACGGGGACCCAGTACTTC. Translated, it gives CASSVAGELTGTQYF.

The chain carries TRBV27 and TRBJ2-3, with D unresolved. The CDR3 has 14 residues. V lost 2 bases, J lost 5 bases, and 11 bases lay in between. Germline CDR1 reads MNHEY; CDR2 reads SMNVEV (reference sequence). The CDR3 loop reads CASSLVDSRDTQYF. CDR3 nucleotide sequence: TGTGCCAGCAGTTTAGTTGATAGCCGAGATACGCAGTATTTT.

This CDR3 is CASSLRVAGGSYEQYF. CDR3 bases: TGTGCCAGCAGCTTAAGGGTAGCGGGAGGATCCTACGAGCAGTACTTC. The J gene is TRBJ2-7, the V gene TRBV7-6; TRBD2 aligns across 10 bases. Looked up from germline, CDR1 is SGHVS and CDR2 is FNYEAQ. The CDR3 extends over 16 amino acids. Trimming took 2 bases from V and 1 from J; bases not matched to a gene: 5.

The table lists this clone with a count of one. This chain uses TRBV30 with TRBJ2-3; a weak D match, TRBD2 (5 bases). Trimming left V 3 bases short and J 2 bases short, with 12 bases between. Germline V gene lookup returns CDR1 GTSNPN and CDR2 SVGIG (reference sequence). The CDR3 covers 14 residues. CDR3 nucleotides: TGTGCCTGGAGCCGACGGGGTGTCACAGATACGCAGTATTTT. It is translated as CAWSRRGVTDTQYF.

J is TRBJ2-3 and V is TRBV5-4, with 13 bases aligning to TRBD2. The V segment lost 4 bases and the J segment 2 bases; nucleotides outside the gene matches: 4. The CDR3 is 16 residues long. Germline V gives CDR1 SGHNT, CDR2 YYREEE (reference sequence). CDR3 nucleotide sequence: TGTGCCAGCAGCGGGGGACTAGCGGGGATCACAGATACGCAGTATTTT. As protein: CASSGGLAGITDTQYF.

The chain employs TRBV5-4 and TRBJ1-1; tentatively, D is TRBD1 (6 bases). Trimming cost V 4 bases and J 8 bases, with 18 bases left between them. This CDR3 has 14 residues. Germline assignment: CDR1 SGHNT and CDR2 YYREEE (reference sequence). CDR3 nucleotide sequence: TGTGCCAGCAGCCAAGGGGGGGGGTTAGTCGAAGCTTTCTTT. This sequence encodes CASSQGGGLVEAFF. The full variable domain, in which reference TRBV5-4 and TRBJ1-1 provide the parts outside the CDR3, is ETGVTQSPTHLIKTRGQQVTLRCSSQSGHNTVSWYQQALGQGPQFIFQYYREEENGRGNFPPRFSGLQFPNYSSELNVNALELDDSALYLCASSQGGGLVEAFFGQGTRLTVV.

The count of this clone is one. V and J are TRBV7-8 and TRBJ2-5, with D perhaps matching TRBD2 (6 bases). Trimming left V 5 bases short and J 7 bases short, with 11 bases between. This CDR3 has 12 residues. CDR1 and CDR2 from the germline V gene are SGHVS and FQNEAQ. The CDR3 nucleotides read TGTGCCAGCAGCGGGTTGGAGGGGACCCAGTACTTC. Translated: CASSGLEGTQYF.

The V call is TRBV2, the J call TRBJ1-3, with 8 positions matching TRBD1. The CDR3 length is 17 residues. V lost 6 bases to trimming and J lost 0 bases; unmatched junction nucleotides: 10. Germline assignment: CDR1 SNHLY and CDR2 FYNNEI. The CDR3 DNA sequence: TGTGCCAGCAGCGATCGACAGGGGAGCCTCTCTGGAAACACCATATATTTT. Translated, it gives CASSDRQGSLSGNTIYF. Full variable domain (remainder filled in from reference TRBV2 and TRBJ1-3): EPEVTQTPSHQVTQMGQEVILRCVPISNHLYFYWYRQILGQKVEFLVSFYNNEISEKSEIFDDQFSVERPDGSNFTLKIRSTKLEDSAMYFCASSDRQGSLSGNTIYFGEGSWLTVV.